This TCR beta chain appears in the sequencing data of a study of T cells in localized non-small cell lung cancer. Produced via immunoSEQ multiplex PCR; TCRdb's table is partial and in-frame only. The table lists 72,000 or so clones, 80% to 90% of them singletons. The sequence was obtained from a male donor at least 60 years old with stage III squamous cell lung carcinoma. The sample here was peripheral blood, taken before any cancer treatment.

This CDR3 reads CASSEDRSGANVLTF. CDR3 coding DNA: TGTGCCAGCAGTGAAGACAGATCTGGGGCCAACGTCCTGACTTTC. V and J are TRBV25-1 and TRBJ2-6, with D perhaps matching TRBD1 (5 bases). CDR3 length equals 15 residues. The V gene lost 2 bases and the J gene lost 1 base, with 6 bases spanning the gap. Germline assignment: CDR1 MGHDK and CDR2 SYGVNS.